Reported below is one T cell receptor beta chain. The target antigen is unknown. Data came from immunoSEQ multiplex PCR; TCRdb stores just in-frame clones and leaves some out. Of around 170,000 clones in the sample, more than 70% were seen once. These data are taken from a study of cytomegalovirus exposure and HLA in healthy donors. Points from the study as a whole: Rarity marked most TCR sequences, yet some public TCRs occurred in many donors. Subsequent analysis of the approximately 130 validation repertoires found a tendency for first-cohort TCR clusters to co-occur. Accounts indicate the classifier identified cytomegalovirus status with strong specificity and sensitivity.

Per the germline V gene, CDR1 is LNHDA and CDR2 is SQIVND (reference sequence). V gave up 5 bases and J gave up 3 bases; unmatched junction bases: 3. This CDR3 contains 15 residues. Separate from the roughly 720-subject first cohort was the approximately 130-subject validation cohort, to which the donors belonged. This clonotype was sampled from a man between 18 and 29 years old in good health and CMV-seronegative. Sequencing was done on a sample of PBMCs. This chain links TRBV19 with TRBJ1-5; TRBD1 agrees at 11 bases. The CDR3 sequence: CASSWGQGDNQPQHF. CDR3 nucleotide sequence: TGTGCCAGTAGTTGGGGACAGGGGGACAATCAGCCCCAGCATTTT.